The 32 T cell receptor beta chains listed next were all sequenced from one sample in a study of OX40 agonist ivuxolimab in advanced cancers. Data came from immunoSEQ multiplex PCR; TCRdb stores just in-frame clones and leaves some out. The sample has approximately 98,000 clones; around 93% are singletons. This specimen was CD4+ or CD8+ T cells sorted from blood, taken in a trial of the OX40 agonist ivuxolimab. These receptors were obtained from an adult with an advanced solid tumor such as melanoma, head and neck, liver or kidney cancer.

The rearrangement joins TRBV6-1 to TRBJ1-2, with TRBD1 matching 10 bases. Germline trimming cut 4 bases from V and 4 bases from J; bases unmatched to any gene: 12. Germline V lookup: CDR1 MNHNS, CDR2 SASEGT. The CDR3 has 17 amino acids. The CDR3 DNA sequence: TGTGCCAGCAGTGCCCCGGGACAGGGGAAGGGTCCCTATGGCTACACCTTC. This encodes CASSAPGQGKGPYGYTF.

Remarks on this clone: The sample carries other DNA sequences with the same CDR3. V gene TRBV5-1 combines with J gene TRBJ1-3, with D unclear. The CDR3 loop spans 14 amino acids. V gave up 2 bases and J gave up 2 bases, with 8 bases separating them. CDR1 SGHRS and CDR2 YFSETQ come from the germline V gene. As DNA, the CDR3 is TGCGCCAGCAGCTTAGATGGTGCTGGAAACACCATATATTTT. Translated, it gives CASSLDGAGNTIYF.

The chain employs TRBV5-4 and TRBJ2-5, with a possible D match to TRBD2 (5 bases). The germline gives CDR1 SGHNT, CDR2 YYREEE (reference sequence). Deletions cut 3 bases from V and 7 bases from J, with 13 bases between. The CDR3 contains 13 residues. The CDR3 bases are TGTGCCAGCAGCTCCCGGACTCAGAGGACCCAGTACTTC. Translation gives CASSSRTQRTQYF.

The chain carries TRBV9 and TRBJ1-3; D possibly corresponds to TRBD1 (5 bases). Trimming cost V 4 bases and J 4 bases, with 15 bases left between them. Germline values: CDR1 SGDLS, CDR2 YYNGEE. This CDR3 spans 15 amino acids. CDR3 DNA sequence: TGTGCCAGCAGCACCCGGGACGGGGGAGGAAACACCATATATTTT. Encoded protein: CASSTRDGGGNTIYF.

The genes are TRBV7-6 and TRBJ2-3, with D uncertain. The CDR3 runs to 12 residues. V was trimmed by 2 bases and J by 5 bases, leaving 5 bases between them. CDR1 is SGHVS and CDR2 is FNYEAQ in the germline V gene. The CDR3 sequence: CASSLLEDTQYF. In DNA form, the CDR3 reads TGTGCCAGCAGCTTACTTGAAGATACGCAGTATTTT.

The chain recombines TRBV23-1 with TRBJ2-5; 8 bases map to TRBD1. TRBV23-1 is an open reading frame, and its role is uncertain. CDR3 size: 17 residues. V lost 6 bases and J lost 0; bases outside the gene matches: 12. The CDR3 loop is CASRSNPGQEYQETQYF. CDR3 in DNA: TGCGCCAGCAGAAGTAATCCGGGACAGGAGTACCAAGAGACCCAGTACTTC.

This clone was observed a few times. The CDR3 nucleotides read TGTGCCAGCAGAAGGGACACCGCTTCGAAGACCCAGTACTTC. Its translation: CASRRDTASKTQYF. The chain carries TRBV6-5 and TRBJ2-5, with D tentatively TRBD1 (6 bases). CDR1 and CDR2 (germline): MNHEY, SVGAGI. Trimming pared 6 bases from V and 6 bases from J, leaving 17 bases between. This CDR3 spans 14 amino acids.

V is TRBV5-5 and J is TRBJ1-3; the D is unclear. The germline gives CDR1 SGHKS, CDR2 YYEKEE (reference sequence). Between the trimmed V and J ends, which lost 0 bases and 2 bases, there was a span of 9 bases. This CDR3 is built from 15 residues. The CDR3 DNA is TGTGCCAGCAGCTTGGCCGGTGCCCCTGGAAACACCATATATTTT. It yields the protein CASSLAGAPGNTIYF.

This chain joins TRBV4-1 and TRBJ2-5; TRBD2 agrees at 12 bases. CDR1 is MGHRA and CDR2 is YSYEKL in the germline V gene. The CDR3 contains 17 residues. After removal of 0 bases from V and 7 bases from J, the junction contained 9 bases not matched to a gene. This chain's CDR3 is CASSQDPSGGVVGTQYF. CDR3 bases: TGCGCCAGCAGCCAAGATCCTAGCGGGGGGGTAGTTGGGACCCAGTACTTC.

The V call is TRBV9, the J call TRBJ2-2; tentatively, D is TRBD2 (6 bases). Germline V CDR1 and CDR2: SGDLS, YYNGEE. Trimming pared 0 bases from V and 7 bases from J, leaving 10 bases between. This CDR3 contains 14 residues. CDR3 nucleotide sequence: TGTGCCAGCAGCGTAGTGGAGACTAGCGGGGAGCTGTTTTTT. This codes for CASSVVETSGELFF.

The CDR3 spells CASSTRQGEQYF. The DNA for the CDR3 is TGTGCCAGTAGTACGCGACAGGGTGAGCAGTACTTC. The rearrangement links TRBV19 to TRBJ2-7; 7 bases align to TRBD1. CDR1 and CDR2 (germline): LNHDA, SQIVND (reference sequence). V lost 4 bases, J lost 7 bases, and 4 bases stayed unmatched. The CDR3 runs 12 residues.

The genes are TRBV6-5 and TRBJ2-1; TRBD2 might be the D (5 bases). The V and J ends lost 6 bases and 6 bases respectively, with 9 bases between them. Looked up from germline, CDR1 is MNHEY and CDR2 is SVGAGI. This CDR3 region has 12 residues. The CDR3 here is CASRTGSNEQFF. In DNA, the CDR3 is TGTGCCAGCAGGACGGGATCCAATGAGCAGTTCTTC.

The J gene is TRBJ1-2, the V gene TRBV7-2, with D unresolved. Germline CDR1 reads SGHTA; CDR2 reads FQGNSA. Trimming cost V 6 bases and J 2 bases, with 7 bases left between them. The CDR3 is 12 amino acids. This CDR3 reads CASSWANYGYTF. The CDR3 DNA sequence: TGTGCCAGCAGTTGGGCCAACTATGGCTACACCTTC.

The chain uses TRBV7-7 and TRBJ2-5; D might be TRBD2 (8 bases). Germline-derived CDR1 and CDR2 are SSHAT and FNYEAQ (reference sequence). The length of the CDR3 is 13 residues. The CDR3 sequence: CASGDSFQETQYF. As DNA, the CDR3 is TGTGCTAGCGGGGACAGCTTCCAAGAGACCCAGTACTTC. Full variable domain (rest looked up from reference TRBV7-7 and TRBJ2-5): GAGVSQSPRYKVTKRGQDVTLRCDPISSHATLYWYQQALGQGPEFLTYFNYEAQPDKSGLPSDRFSAERPEGSISTLTIQRTEQRDSAMYRCASGDSFQETQYFGPGTRLLVL.

This clone has a single count. The V and J genes are TRBV19 and TRBJ2-3; tentatively, D is TRBD2 (6 bases). Per germline, CDR1 LNHDA and CDR2 SQIVND (reference sequence). This CDR3 comprises 15 residues. V was pared by 5 bases and J by 0 bases, with 12 bases between. In nucleotides, the CDR3 is TGTGCCAGTAGTCTCCTCGGGGGTAGCACAGATACGCAGTATTTT. Protein sequence: CASSLLGGSTDTQYF.

The chain uses TRBV10-3 and TRBJ2-7, with 7 bases aligning to TRBD1. With V trimmed by 6 bases and J by 1 base, 3 bases remained unmatched. This CDR3 is 13 amino acids long. The germline V gene has CDR1 ENHRY and CDR2 SYGVKD. The CDR3 loop is CAISEGQSYEQYF. In DNA form, the CDR3 reads TGTGCCATCAGCGAGGGACAGTCCTACGAGCAGTACTTC.

Concerning this clone itself: The sample contains more than one DNA sequence encoding this CDR3. The V call is TRBV20-1, the J call TRBJ2-7; D not resolved. Trimming pared 6 bases from V and 3 bases from J, leaving 9 bases between. Germline V gives CDR1 DFQATT, CDR2 SNEGSKA (reference sequence). The CDR3 spans 11 residues. CDR3: CSAGPSYEQYF. The CDR3 DNA reads TGCAGTGCAGGGCCCAGCTACGAGCAGTACTTC.

This sequence joins TRBV6-1 and TRBJ2-2, with D possibly being TRBD2 (6 bases). CDR1 is MNHNS, CDR2 SASEGT, per germline. Deletions cut 11 bases from V and 4 bases from J, with 14 bases between. The CDR3 is made up of 13 amino acids. The CDR3 region has the DNA TGTGCCTCCCGGAGGGCAGTCACCGGGGAGCTGTTTTTT. Translation: CASRRAVTGELFF.

The CDR3 spells CASSVAPGGEQFF. The CDR3 coding sequence is TGTGCCAGCAGCGTAGCGCCCGGGGGTGAGCAGTTCTTC. The chain uses TRBV9 and TRBJ2-1; a possible D gene is TRBD2 (6 bases). Germline V gives CDR1 SGDLS, CDR2 YYNGEE. The CDR3 runs 13 residues. Trimming removed 0 bases from V and 9 bases from J, with 10 bases in between.

The chain has TRBV6-6 and TRBJ2-1; TRBD1 matches 9 bases. The germline V gene encodes CDR1 MNHNY and CDR2 SVGAGI (reference sequence). The CDR3 covers 13 residues. V was pared by 2 bases and J by 10 bases, with 3 bases of the junction left unmatched. The CDR3 reads CASSYGTGREQFF. CDR3 nucleotides: TGTGCCAGCAGTTACGGGACAGGGAGGGAGCAGTTCTTC.

The J gene is TRBJ2-5, the V gene TRBV2; tentatively, D is TRBD2 (7 bases). The end of the DNA is better explained by TRBJ2-7, so the J call may be wrong. CDR1 is SNHLY and CDR2 is FYNNEI in the germline V gene. The CDR3 covers 14 residues. The chain's CDR3 is CASNNLRGGYEQYF. The CDR3 DNA reads TGTGCCAGCAACAACCTAAGGGGGGGTTACGAGCAGTACTTC.

This clone showed up just once. The chain combines TRBV19 with TRBJ2-4; D may be TRBD2 (5 bases). Trimming removed 6 bases from V and 15 bases from J, with 18 bases in between. The germline gives CDR1 LNHDA, CDR2 SQIVND (reference sequence). This CDR3 spans 12 amino acids. Written as DNA, the CDR3 is TGTGCCAGTAGAGGGCCGGAGCGCGGGTTGTACTTC. Translation gives CASRGPERGLYF.

The chain uses TRBV27 and TRBJ1-5; unclear D gene. This CDR3 contains 12 residues. V was cut by 3 bases and J by 6 bases, with 6 bases left in between. CDR1 is MNHEY and CDR2 is SMNVEV in the germline V gene (reference sequence). The CDR3 bases are TGTGCCAGCAGTTTCCGGGGTCAGCCCCAGCATTTT. Its protein is CASSFRGQPQHF.

This chain joins TRBV7-2 and TRBJ2-7; D remains unclear. The CDR3 sequence is 14 residues long. Germline V gene sequence: CDR1 SGHTA, CDR2 FQGNSA. V was pared by 1 base and J by 2 bases, with 9 bases between. In DNA form, the CDR3 reads TGTGCCAGCAGCTTAGTTAGGGCGGCCTACGAGCAGTACTTC. Amino acid sequence: CASSLVRAAYEQYF.

The gene calls are TRBV30 and TRBJ2-7; tentatively, D is TRBD1 (6 bases). Per germline, CDR1 GTSNPN and CDR2 SVGIG (reference sequence). Trimming left V 2 bases short and J 5 bases short, with 10 bases between. This CDR3 is 12 amino acids long. For the CDR3, the DNA is TGTGCCTGGAGTTTGAAGGGGGACGAGCAGTACTTC. Translated: CAWSLKGDEQYF.

V gene TRBV6-4 combines with J gene TRBJ2-7; 11 nucleotides agree with TRBD2. Germline V CDR1 and CDR2: MRHNA, SNTAGT. CDR3 length: 16 residues. Germline trimming cut 4 bases from V and 0 bases from J; bases unmatched to any gene: 5. In DNA form, the CDR3 reads TGTGCCAGCAGTGCCTCCGGGACTAGCGGCTCCTACGAGCAGTACTTC. Protein product: CASSASGTSGSYEQYF.

The rearrangement uses TRBV5-1 and TRBJ2-7, with D uncertain. With 0 bases removed from V and 0 bases from J, the gap between germline ends came to 10 bases. Germline loops: CDR1 SGHRS, CDR2 YFSETQ. There are 15 residues in the CDR3. CDR3 in amino acids: CASSLGSSGSYEQYF. CDR3 in DNA: TGCGCCAGCAGCTTGGGTTCGTCGGGCTCCTACGAGCAGTACTTC. Drawing the rest from reference TRBV5-1 and TRBJ2-7, the complete variable domain is KAGVTQTPRYLIKTRGQQVTLSCSPISGHRSVSWYQQTPGQGLQFLFEYFSETQRNKGNFPGRFSGRQFSNSRSEMNVSTLELGDSALYLCASSLGSSGSYEQYFGPGTRLTVT.

This chain joins TRBV6-5 and TRBJ1-1, with TRBD1 as a possible D gene (5 bases). This CDR3 contains 13 residues. Germline assignment: CDR1 MNHEY and CDR2 SVGAGI. V was cut by 5 bases and J by 1 base, with 8 bases left in between. The CDR3 bases are TGTGCCAGCAGTAAGACAGAGAACACTGAAGCTTTCTTT. It specifies CASSKTENTEAFF.

The V call is TRBV6-6, the J call TRBJ1-2, with D maybe TRBD1 (5 bases). Germline values: CDR1 MNHNY, CDR2 SVGAGI (reference sequence). The CDR3 spans 13 residues. Between the trimmed V and J ends, which lost 6 bases and 7 bases, there was a span of 15 bases. CDR3 region: CASRSRQGGGYTF. The CDR3 DNA follows: TGTGCCAGCAGATCCCGGCAGGGTGGTGGCTACACCTTC.

The chain couples TRBV6-1 to TRBJ1-1; TRBD1 is a possible D gene (5 bases). The CDR3 sequence is 16 residues long. Germline CDR1 is MNHNS and CDR2 is SASEGT. V dropped 2 bases and J dropped 1 base, with 14 bases sitting between them. CDR3 sequence (DNA): TGTGCCAGCAGTGAACAGGGATGGGGGACGAACACTGAAGCTTTCTTT. Its protein product is CASSEQGWGTNTEAFF.

CDR3 coding DNA: TGTGCCAGCAGCAAATTAGGGACTAGCGGATACACAGATACGCAGTATTTT. Translated: CASSKLGTSGYTDTQYF. The chain links TRBV7-2 to TRBJ2-3, with 11 bases that match TRBD2. Germline V gene data show CDR1 as SGHTA and CDR2 as FQGNSA. This CDR3 region has 17 residues. V lost 5 bases and J lost 2; bases outside the gene matches: 9.

The genes are TRBV6-1 and TRBJ1-6; maybe TRBD1 (5 bases). The V gene's germline CDR1 is MNHNS and CDR2 SASEGT. Trimming removed 3 bases from V and 5 bases from J, with 11 bases in between. The CDR3 has 15 amino acids. This CDR3 reads CASSEGWGNNSPLHF. The CDR3 bases are TGTGCCAGCAGTGAGGGGTGGGGGAATAATTCACCCCTCCACTTT.